Presented here are 10 T cell receptor beta chains from one specimen sequenced in a study of T cells in Graves' hyperthyroidism and ophthalmopathy. Amplified regions were TCR beta CDR3 sequences from RNA transcripts. HTBI primers were employed in a first-round RT-PCR of the TCR CDR3. From the multiplex PCR reads, TCRdb called clonotypes with MiXCR, one entry per CDR3 protein. The data contain around 500,000 distinct CDR3 sequences, about 15% of them singletons. The sample taken for sequencing was blood. These receptors originate from a woman aged 40-49 years with Graves' hyperthyroidism.

The sample holds many counts of this clonotype. The J gene is TRBJ1-5, the V gene TRBV24-1; no definite D call. The length of the CDR3 is 15 residues. CDR1 and CDR2 from the germline V gene are KGHDR and SFDVKD. Deletions cut 5 bases from V and 0 bases from J, with 10 bases between. CDR3 protein: CATSGIQSSNQPQHF. The CDR3 DNA follows: TGTGCCACCAGTGGGATACAGTCTAGCAATCAGCCCCAGCATTTT.

V and J are TRBV11-2 and TRBJ2-1; maybe TRBD2 (6 bases). Germline values: CDR1 SGHAT, CDR2 FQNNGV. V was clipped by 3 bases and J by 5 bases, with 14 bases between them. CDR3 length: 15 amino acids. CDR3 nucleotide sequence: TGTGCCAGCAGCTTGGGGCTAGCGCGTAACAATGAGCAGTTCTTC. This translates into CASSLGLARNNEQFF.

V is TRBV4-1 and J is TRBJ2-7; D uncertain. Germline V gene data show CDR1 as MGHRA and CDR2 as YSYEKL. Trimming pared 4 bases from V and 0 bases from J, leaving 13 bases between. This CDR3 has 15 residues. CDR3 nucleotides: TGCGCCAGCAGCCCGCGCGAGGACGGCTCCTACGAGCAGTACTTC. As protein: CASSPREDGSYEQYF.

This clonotype was counted at least ten times. This chain joins TRBV18 and TRBJ2-1, with D maybe TRBD2 (5 bases). In germline, CDR1 is KGHSH, CDR2 LQKENI. This CDR3 is built from 13 residues. Trimming removed 4 bases at V and 8 bases at J, with 12 bases between. The CDR3 DNA sequence: TGTGCCAGCTCACGCGGGCAAAGGGATGAGCAGTTCTTC. It translates to CASSRGQRDEQFF.

This clonotype showed up just a few times. This chain links TRBV30 with TRBJ2-7, with 8 bases aligning to TRBD1. The length of the CDR3 is 14 residues. V dropped 3 bases and J dropped 2; count of bases not matched to a gene: 6. Germline V gene sequence: CDR1 GTSNPN, CDR2 SVGIG (reference sequence). The CDR3 sequence is CAWRDRAGPYEQYF. For the CDR3, the DNA is TGTGCCTGGAGGGACAGGGCCGGCCCCTACGAGCAGTACTTC. The full variable domain, in which reference TRBV30 and TRBJ2-7 provide the parts outside the CDR3, is SQTIHQWPATLVQPVGSPLSLECTVEGTSNPNLYWYRQAAGRGLQLLFYSVGIGQISSEVPQNLSASRPQDRQFILSSKKLLLSDSGFYLCAWRDRAGPYEQYFGPGTRLTVT.

A few counts support this clonotype. The chain has TRBV28 and TRBJ2-5; D perhaps matches TRBD1 (6 bases). The ends were cut back, 4 bases at V and 1 base at J, with 13 bases in the middle. Germline V gives CDR1 MDHEN, CDR2 SYDVKM. This CDR3 contains 15 residues. CDR3 nucleotides: TGTGCCAGCAGTTCCCCTCAGGACAGCCAAGAGACCCAGTACTTC. Its protein is CASSSPQDSQETQYF.

This clonotype was counted between two and nine times. The chain links TRBV3-1 to TRBJ2-7; 10 bases agree with TRBD2. The CDR3 extends over 16 amino acids. V shed 1 base and J 4 bases; nucleotides not matched to a gene: 7. In germline, CDR1 is LGHDT, CDR2 YNNKEL (reference sequence). CDR3 DNA sequence: TGTGCCAGCAGCCAAGGTCTAGCGGGAGATGCATACGAGCAGTACTTC. As protein: CASSQGLAGDAYEQYF.

This clonotype has a handful of counts. The chain employs TRBV20-1 and TRBJ1-4, with D uncertain. V was shortened by 2 bases and J by 8 bases, with 21 bases between the two germline ends. The CDR3 is 16 residues long. Germline V gives CDR1 DFQATT, CDR2 SNEGSKA (reference sequence). CDR3 sequence reads: CSARSASAPIREKLFF. The CDR3 nucleotides are TGCAGTGCTAGAAGCGCGTCAGCCCCTATAAGGGAAAAACTGTTTTTT.

The rearrangement uses TRBV25-1 and TRBJ2-2; possible D gene TRBD2, 6 bases. The length of the CDR3 is 15 residues. Trimming left V 5 bases short and J 9 bases short, with 19 bases between. Germline CDR1 and CDR2: MGHDK and SYGVNS. CDR3 sequence (DNA): TGTGCCAGCAGTTATGGAGGGGATCCAATACGGGAGCTGTTTTTT. It codes for CASSYGGDPIRELFF.

This clonotype was seen repeatedly, ten times or more. This rearrangement joins TRBV7-3 to TRBJ2-1; 7 bases are shared with TRBD2. The CDR3 extends over 16 amino acids. After removal of 3 bases from V and 2 bases from J, the junction contained 7 bases not matched to a gene. From germline, CDR1 is SGHTA and CDR2 FQGTGA. CDR3 nucleotide sequence: TGTGCCAGCAGCTTGGGGGGGTCCCCCACCTACAATGAGCAGTTCTTC. Translated, it gives CASSLGGSPTYNEQFF.